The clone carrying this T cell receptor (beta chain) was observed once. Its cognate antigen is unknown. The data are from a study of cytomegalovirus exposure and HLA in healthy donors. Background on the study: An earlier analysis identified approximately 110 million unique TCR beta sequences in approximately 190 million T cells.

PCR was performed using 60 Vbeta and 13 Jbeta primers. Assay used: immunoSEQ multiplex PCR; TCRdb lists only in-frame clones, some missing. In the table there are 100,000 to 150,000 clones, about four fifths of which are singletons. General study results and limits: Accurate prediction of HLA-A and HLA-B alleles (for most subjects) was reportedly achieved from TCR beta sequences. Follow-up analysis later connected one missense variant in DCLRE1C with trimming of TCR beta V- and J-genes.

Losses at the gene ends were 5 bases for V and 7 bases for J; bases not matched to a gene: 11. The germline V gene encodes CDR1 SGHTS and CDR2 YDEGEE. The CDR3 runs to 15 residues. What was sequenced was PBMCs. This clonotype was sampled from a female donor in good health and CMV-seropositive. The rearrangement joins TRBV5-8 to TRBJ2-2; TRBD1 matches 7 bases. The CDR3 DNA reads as TGTGCCAGCAGACCCGGACAGGTTGTCGACGGGGAGCTGTTTTTT. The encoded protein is CASRPGQVVDGELFF.